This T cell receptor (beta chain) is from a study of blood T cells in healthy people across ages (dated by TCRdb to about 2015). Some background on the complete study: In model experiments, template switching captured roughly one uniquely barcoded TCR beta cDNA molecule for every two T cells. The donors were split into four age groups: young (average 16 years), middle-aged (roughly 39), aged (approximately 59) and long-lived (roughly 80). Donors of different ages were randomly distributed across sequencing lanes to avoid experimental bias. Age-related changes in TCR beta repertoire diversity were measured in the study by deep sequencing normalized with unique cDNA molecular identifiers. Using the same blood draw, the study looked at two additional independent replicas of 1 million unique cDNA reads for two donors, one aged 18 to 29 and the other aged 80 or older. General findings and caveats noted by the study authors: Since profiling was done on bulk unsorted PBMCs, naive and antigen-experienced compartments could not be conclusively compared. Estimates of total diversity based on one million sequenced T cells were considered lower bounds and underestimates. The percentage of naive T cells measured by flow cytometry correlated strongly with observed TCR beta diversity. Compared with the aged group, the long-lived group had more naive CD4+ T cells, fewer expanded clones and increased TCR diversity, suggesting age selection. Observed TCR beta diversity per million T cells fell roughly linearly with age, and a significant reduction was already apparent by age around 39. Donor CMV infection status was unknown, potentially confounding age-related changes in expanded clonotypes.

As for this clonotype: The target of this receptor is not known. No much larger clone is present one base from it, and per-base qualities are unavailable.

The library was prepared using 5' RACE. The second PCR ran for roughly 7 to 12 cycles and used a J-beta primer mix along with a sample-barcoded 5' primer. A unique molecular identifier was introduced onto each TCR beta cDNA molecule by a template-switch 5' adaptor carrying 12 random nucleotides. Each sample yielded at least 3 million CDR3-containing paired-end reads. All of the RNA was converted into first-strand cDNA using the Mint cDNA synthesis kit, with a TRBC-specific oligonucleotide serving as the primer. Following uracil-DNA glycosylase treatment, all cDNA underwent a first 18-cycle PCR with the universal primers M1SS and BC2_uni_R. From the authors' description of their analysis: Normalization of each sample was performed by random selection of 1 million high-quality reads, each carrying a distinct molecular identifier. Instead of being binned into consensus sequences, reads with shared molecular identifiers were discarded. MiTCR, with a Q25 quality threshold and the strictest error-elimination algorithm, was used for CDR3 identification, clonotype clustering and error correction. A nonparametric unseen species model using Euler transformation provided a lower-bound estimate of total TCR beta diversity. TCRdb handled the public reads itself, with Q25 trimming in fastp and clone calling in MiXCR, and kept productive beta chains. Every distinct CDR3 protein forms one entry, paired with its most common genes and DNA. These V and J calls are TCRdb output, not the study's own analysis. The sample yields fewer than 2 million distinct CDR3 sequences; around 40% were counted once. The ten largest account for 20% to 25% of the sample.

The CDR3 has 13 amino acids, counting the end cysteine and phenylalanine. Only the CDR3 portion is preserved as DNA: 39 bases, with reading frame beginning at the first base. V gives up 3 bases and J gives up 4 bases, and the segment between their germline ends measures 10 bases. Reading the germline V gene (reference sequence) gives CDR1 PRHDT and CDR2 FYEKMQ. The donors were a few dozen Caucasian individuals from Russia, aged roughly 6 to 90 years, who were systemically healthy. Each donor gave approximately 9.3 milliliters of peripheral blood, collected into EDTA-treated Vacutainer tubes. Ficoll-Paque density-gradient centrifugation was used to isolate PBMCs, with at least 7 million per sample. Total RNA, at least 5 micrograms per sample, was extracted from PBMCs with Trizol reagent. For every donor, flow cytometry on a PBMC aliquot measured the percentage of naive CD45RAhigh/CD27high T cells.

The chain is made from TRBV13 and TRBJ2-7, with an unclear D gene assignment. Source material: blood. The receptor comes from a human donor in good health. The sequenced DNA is TGTGCCAGCAGCTTGAATTTAAGGTACGAGCAGTACTTC. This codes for CASSLNLRYEQYF.